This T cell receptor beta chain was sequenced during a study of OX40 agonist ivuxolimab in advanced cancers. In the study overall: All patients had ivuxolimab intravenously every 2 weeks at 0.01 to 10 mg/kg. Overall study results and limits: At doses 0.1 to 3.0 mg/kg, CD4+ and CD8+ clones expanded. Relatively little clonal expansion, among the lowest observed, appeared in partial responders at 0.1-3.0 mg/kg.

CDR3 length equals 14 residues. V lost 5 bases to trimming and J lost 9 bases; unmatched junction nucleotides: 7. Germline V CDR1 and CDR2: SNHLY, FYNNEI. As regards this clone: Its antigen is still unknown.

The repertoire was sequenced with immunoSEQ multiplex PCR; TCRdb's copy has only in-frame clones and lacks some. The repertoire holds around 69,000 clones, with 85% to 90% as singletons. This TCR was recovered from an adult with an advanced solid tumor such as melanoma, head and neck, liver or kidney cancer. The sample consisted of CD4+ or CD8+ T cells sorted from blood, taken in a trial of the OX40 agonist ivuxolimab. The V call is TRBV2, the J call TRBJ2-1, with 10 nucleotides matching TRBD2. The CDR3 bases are TGTGCCAGCAGTCTCCTAGCGGGGGTCCCTGAGCAGTTCTTC. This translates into CASSLLAGVPEQFF.